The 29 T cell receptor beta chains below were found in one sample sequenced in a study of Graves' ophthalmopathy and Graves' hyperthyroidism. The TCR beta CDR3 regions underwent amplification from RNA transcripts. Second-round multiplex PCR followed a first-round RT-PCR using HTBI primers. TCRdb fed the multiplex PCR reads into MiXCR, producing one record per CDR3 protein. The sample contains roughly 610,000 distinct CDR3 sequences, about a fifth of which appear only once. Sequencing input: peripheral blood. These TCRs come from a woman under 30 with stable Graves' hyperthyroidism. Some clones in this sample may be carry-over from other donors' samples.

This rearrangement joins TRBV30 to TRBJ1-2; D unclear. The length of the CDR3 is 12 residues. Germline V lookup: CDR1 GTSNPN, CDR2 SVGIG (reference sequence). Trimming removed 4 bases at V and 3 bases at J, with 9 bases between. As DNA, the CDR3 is TGTGCCTGGACGTTAGGGCACTATGGCTACACCTTC. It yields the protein CAWTLGHYGYTF.

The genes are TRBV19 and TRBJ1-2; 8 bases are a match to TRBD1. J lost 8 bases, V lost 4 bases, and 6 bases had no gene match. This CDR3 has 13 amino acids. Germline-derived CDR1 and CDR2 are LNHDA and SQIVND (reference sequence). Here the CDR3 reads CASSTDRDFGYTF. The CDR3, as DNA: TGTGCCAGTAGTACGGACAGGGACTTCGGCTACACCTTC.

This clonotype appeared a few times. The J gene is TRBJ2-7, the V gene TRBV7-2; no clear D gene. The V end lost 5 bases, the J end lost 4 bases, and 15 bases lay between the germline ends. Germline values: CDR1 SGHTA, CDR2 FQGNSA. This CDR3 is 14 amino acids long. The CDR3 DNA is TGTGCCAGCAGCCCTACCGACCGGTTGTACGAGCAGTACTTC. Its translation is CASSPTDRLYEQYF. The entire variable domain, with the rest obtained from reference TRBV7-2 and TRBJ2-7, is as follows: GAGVSQSPSNKVTEKGKDVELRCDPISGHTALYWYRQSLGQGLEFLIYFQGNSAPDKSGLPSDRFSAERTGGSVSTLTIQRTQQEDSAVYLCASSPTDRLYEQYFGPGTRLTVT.

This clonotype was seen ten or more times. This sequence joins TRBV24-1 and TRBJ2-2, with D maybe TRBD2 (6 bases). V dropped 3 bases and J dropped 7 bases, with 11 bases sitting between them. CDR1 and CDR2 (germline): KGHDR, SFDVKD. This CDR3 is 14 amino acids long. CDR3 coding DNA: TGTGCCACCAGTGATGGAGGGCGCAACGGGGAGCTGTTTTTT. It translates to CATSDGGRNGELFF.

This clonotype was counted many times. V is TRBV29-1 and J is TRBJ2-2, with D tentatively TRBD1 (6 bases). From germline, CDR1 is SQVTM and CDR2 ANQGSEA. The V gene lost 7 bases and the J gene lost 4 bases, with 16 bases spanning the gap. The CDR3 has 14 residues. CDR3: CSAVRDTTTGELFF. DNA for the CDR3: TGCAGCGCGGTCCGGGACACCACCACCGGGGAGCTGTTTTTT.

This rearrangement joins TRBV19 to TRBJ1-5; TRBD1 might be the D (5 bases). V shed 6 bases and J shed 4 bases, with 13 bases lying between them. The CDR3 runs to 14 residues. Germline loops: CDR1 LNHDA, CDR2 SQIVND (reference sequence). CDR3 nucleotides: TGTGCCAGTAGCAAATCGTGGGGGAATCAGCCCCAGCATTTT. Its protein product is CASSKSWGNQPQHF. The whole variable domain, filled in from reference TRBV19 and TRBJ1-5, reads DGGITQSPKYLFRKEGQNVTLSCEQNLNHDAMYWYRQDPGQGLRLIYYSQIVNDFQKGDIAEGYSVSREKKESFPLTVTSAQKNPTAFYLCASSKSWGNQPQHFGDGTRLSIL.

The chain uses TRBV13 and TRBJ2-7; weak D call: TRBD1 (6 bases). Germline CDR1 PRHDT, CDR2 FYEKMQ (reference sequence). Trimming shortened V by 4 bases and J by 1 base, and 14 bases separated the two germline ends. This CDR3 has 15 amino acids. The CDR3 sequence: CASSWKGDVSYEQYF. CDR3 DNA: TGTGCCAGCAGCTGGAAGGGGGATGTTTCCTACGAGCAGTACTTC.

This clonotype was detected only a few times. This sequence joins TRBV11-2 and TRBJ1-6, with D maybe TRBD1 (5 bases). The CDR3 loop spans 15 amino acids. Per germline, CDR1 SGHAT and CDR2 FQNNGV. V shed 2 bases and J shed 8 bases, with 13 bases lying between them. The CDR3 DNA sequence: TGTGCCAGCAGCTTAATGGGGGGAAGTCATTCACCCCTCCACTTT. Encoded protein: CASSLMGGSHSPLHF. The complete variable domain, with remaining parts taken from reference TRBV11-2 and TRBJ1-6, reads EAGVAQSPRYKIIEKRQSVAFWCNPISGHATLYWYQQILGQGPKLLIQFQNNGVVDDSQLPKDRFSAERLKGVDSTLKIQPAKLEDSAVYLCASSLMGGSHSPLHFGNGTRLTVT.

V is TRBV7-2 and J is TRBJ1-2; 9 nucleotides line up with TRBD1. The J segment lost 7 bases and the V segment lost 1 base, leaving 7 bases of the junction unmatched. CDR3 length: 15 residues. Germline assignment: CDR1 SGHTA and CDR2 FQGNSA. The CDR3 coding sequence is TGTGCCAGCAGCTTAGGCACAGGGGGCCTTTTTGGCTACACCTTC. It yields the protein CASSLGTGGLFGYTF.

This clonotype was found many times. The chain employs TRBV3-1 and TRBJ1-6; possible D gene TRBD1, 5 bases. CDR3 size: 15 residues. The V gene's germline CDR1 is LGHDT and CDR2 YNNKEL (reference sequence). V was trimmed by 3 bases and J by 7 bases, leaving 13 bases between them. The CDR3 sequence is CASSQQGVANSPLHF. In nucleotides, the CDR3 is TGTGCCAGCAGCCAGCAGGGTGTTGCGAATTCACCCCTCCACTTT.

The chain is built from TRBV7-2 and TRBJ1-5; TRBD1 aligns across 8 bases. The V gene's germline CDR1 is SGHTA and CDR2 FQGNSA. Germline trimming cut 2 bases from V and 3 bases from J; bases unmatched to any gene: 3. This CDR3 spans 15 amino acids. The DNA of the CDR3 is TGTGCCAGCAGCTTACTGACAGGGGCCAATCAGCCCCAGCATTTT. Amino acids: CASSLLTGANQPQHF. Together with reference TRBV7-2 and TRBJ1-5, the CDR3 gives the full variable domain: GAGVSQSPSNKVTEKGKDVELRCDPISGHTALYWYRQSLGQGLEFLIYFQGNSAPDKSGLPSDRFSAERTGGSVSTLTIQRTQQEDSAVYLCASSLLTGANQPQHFGDGTRLSIL.

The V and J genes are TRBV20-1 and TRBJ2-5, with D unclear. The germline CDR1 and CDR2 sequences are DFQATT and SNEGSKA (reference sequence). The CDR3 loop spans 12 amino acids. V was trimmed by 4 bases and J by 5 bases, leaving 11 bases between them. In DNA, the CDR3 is TGCAGTGCTATCCTCGTAAGGGAGACCCAGTACTTC. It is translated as CSAILVRETQYF.

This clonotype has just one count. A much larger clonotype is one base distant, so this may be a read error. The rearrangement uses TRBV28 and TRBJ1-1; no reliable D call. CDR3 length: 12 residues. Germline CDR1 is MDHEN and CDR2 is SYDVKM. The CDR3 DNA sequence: TGTTCCAGCGAGAGAGACGGGTACAGAGCTTTCTTT. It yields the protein CSSERDGYRAFF.

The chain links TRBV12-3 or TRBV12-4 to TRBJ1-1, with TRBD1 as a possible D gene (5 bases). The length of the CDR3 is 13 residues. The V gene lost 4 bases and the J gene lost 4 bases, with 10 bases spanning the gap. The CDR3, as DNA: TGTGCCAGCAGTTGGGGACGGACCACTGAAGCTTTCTTT. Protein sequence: CASSWGRTTEAFF.

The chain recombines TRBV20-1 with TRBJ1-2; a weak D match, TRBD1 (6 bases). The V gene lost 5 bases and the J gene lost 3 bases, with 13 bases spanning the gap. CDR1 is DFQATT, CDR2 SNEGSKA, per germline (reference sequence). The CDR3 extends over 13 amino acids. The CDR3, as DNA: TGCAGTGCTCCGTCCGGGGGCGACTATGGCTACACCTTC. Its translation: CSAPSGGDYGYTF.

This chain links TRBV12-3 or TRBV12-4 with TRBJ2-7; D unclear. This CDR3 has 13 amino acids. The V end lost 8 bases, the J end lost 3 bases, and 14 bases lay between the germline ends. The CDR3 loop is CASGIIGLYEQYF. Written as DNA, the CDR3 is TGTGCCAGCGGGATCATCGGGCTCTACGAGCAGTACTTC.

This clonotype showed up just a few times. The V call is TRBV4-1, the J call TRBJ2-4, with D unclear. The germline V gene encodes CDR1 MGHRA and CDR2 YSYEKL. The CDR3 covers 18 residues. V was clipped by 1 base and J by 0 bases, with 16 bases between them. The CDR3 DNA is TGCGCCAGCAGCCAAGTAGGGCTGGGATCCATAGCCAAAAACATTCAGTACTTC. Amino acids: CASSQVGLGSIAKNIQYF.

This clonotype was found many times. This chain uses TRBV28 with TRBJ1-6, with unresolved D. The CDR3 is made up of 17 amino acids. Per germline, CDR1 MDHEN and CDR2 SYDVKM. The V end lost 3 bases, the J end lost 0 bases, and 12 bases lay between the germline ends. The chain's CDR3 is CASSLTGPSSYNSPLHF. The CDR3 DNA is TGTGCCAGCAGTTTGACGGGCCCGAGCTCCTATAATTCACCCCTCCACTTT.

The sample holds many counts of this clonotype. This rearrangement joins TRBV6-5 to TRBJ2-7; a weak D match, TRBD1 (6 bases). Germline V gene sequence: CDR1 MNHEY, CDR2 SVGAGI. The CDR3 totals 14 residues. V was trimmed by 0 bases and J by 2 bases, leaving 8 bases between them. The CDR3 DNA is TGTGCCAGCAGTTACTCGACAGGCCCCTACGAGCAGTACTTC. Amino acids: CASSYSTGPYEQYF.

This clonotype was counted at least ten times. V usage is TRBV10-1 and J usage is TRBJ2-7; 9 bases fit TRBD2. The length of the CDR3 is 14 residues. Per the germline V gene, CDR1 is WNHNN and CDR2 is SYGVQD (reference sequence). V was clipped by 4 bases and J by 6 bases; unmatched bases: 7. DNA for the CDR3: TGCGCCAGCAGTGCCGGGACTAGCTTCTCCGAGCAGTACTTC. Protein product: CASSAGTSFSEQYF.

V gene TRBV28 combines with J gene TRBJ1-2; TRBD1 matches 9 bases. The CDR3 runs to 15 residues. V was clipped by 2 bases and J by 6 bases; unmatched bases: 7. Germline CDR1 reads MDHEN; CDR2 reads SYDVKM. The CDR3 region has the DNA TGTGCCAGCAGTTTACCCGACAGGGGGGGAAATGGCTACACCTTC. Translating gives CASSLPDRGGNGYTF.

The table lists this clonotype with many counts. The DNA for the CDR3 is TGCAGCGCTGGGACAGGGGTTGGCTACACCTTC. Translation: CSAGTGVGYTF. This chain links TRBV29-1 with TRBJ1-2; TRBD1 aligns across 10 bases. J lost 7 bases, V lost 7 bases, and 3 bases had no gene match. The germline gives CDR1 SQVTM, CDR2 ANQGSEA. The CDR3 extends over 11 amino acids.

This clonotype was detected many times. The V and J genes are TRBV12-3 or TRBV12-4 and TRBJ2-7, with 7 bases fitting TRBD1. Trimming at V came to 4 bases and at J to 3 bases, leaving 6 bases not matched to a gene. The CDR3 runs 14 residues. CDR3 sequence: CASSSKGALYEQYF. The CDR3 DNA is TGTGCCAGCAGTTCGAAGGGGGCTCTCTACGAGCAGTACTTC.

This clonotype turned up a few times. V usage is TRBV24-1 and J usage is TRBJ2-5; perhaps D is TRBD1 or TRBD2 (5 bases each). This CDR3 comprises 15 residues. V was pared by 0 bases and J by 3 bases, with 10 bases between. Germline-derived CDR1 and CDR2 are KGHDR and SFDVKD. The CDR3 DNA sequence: TGTGCCACCAGTGATTTGGGCAGGGAGAAAGAGACCCAGTACTTC. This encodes CATSDLGREKETQYF.

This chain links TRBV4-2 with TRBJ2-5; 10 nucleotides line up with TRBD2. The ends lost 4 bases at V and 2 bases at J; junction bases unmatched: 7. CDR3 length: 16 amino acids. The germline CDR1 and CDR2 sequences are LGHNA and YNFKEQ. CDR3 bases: TGTGCCAGCAGCCGAGCGGAAGCGGGGGGGCAAGAGACCCAGTACTTC. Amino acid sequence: CASSRAEAGGQETQYF.

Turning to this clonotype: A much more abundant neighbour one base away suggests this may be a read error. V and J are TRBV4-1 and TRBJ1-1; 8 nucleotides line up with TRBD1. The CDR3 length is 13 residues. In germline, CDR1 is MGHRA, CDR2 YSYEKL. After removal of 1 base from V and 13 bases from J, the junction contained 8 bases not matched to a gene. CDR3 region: CASSQVDGTGHFF. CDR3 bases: TGCGCCAGCAGCCAAGTCGATGGGACAGGCCATTTCTTT.

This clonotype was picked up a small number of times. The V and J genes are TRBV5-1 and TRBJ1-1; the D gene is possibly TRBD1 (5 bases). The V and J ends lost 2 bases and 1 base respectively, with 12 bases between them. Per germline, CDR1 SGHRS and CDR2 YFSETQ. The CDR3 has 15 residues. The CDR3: CASSLSDSWNTEAFF. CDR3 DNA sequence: TGCGCCAGCAGCTTATCAGACAGTTGGAACACTGAAGCTTTCTTT. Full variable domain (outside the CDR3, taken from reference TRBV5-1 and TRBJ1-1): KAGVTQTPRYLIKTRGQQVTLSCSPISGHRSVSWYQQTPGQGLQFLFEYFSETQRNKGNFPGRFSGRQFSNSRSEMNVSTLELGDSALYLCASSLSDSWNTEAFFGQGTRLTVV.

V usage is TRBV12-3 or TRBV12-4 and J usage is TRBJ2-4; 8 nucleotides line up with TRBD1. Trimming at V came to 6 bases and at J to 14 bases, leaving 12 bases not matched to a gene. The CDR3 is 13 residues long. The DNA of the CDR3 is TGTGCCAGCAGCAAGGACAGGGAGGTCCCAAAGTACTTC. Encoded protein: CASSKDREVPKYF.

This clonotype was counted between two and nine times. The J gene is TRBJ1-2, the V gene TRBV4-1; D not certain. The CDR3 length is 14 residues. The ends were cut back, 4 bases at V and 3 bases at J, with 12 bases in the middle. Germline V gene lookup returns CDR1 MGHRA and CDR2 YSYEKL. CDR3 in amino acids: CASSRFGSHYGYTF. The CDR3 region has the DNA TGCGCCAGCAGCCGGTTCGGGTCACACTATGGCTACACCTTC.